The clone carrying this T cell receptor beta chain was observed once. This specimen belongs to a study of blood T cell repertoires in COVID-19. Study summary: From T cells, B-cell-depleted T cells, or PBMCs came the material, which was cDNA or gDNA.

In the source study's methods: The assay estimated nucleated cells by amplifying reference gene primers. Assay: immunoSEQ multiplex PCR; the TCRdb copy retains only in-frame clones and omits some. V and J calls and clone size follow that table, whereas D and trimming were derived from the DNA. This sample yields 95,000 to 100,000 clones, of which around 80% are seen a single time; about 9.4% belongs to the top ten. Looked up from germline, CDR1 is SGHVS and CDR2 is FQNEAQ. The CDR3 has 14 amino acids. The V end lost 4 bases, the J end lost 1 base, and 8 bases lay between the germline ends. The sequence derives from a man between 65 and 85 years old with acute or convalescent COVID-19. The sample consisted of peripheral blood. V gene TRBV7-8 combines with J gene TRBJ1-3; D uncertain. In DNA, the CDR3 is TGTGCCAGCAGCTCGCGGGGATCTGGAAACACCATATATTTT. This sequence encodes CASSSRGSGNTIYF.